These T cell receptor beta chains were read from a single sample in a study of PD-L1 blockade in urothelial cancer. Sequencing was performed with immunoSEQ multiplex PCR; in TCRdb, only in-frame clones are kept and a portion is missing. The profile shows tens of thousands of clones, roughly 90% of them singletons. The starting material was PBMCs, obtained around atezolizumab (anti-PD-L1) treatment. Receptor source: an older man with urothelial cancer. Each CDR3 is given with its conserved first and last residue. D genes are given only for firm matches. Clone size is shown for a subset of rows, as once, few, many or a class of expanded clone.

D: .; length: 14; V: TRBV19; size: .; J: TRBJ2-7; DNA: TGTGCCAGTAGTAGTAACTCGCGCTCCTACGAGCAGTACTTC; CDR3: CASSSNSRSYEQYF
D: .; length: 13; V: TRBV18; size: .; J: TRBJ1-5; DNA: TGTGCCAGCTCACCTGACGGGAATCAGCCCCAGCATTTT; CDR3: CASSPDGNQPQHF
D: TRBD1; length: 16; V: TRBV2; size: .; J: TRBJ2-7; DNA: TGTGCCAGCAGTGGTCAGGGGGTCGGGGTCCACTACGAGCAGTACTTC; CDR3: CASSGQGVGVHYEQYF
D: .; length: 12; V: TRBV5-4; size: .; J: TRBJ1-5; DNA: TGTGCCAGCAGCTTGGACGGGCAGCCCCAGCATTTT; CDR3: CASSLDGQPQHF
D: .; length: 13; V: TRBV9; size: .; J: TRBJ1-3; DNA: TGTGCCAGCAGCCGGGACTCTGGAAACACCATATATTTT; CDR3: CASSRDSGNTIYF
D: TRBD2; length: 16; V: TRBV28; size: .; J: TRBJ2-2; DNA: TGTGCCAGCAGAATAAGGACTAGCGACCACACCGGGGAGCTGTTTTTT; CDR3: CASRIRTSDHTGELFF
D: .; length: 14; V: TRBV7-2; size: .; J: TRBJ2-3; DNA: TGTGCCAGCAGCCTCTGGACTGGCACAGATACGCAGTATTTT; CDR3: CASSLWTGTDTQYF
D: TRBD1; length: 13; V: TRBV28; size: .; J: TRBJ2-2; DNA: TGTGCCAGCCGGACAGGGATGGCCGGGGAGCTGTTTTTT; CDR3: CASRTGMAGELFF
D: .; length: 16; V: TRBV30; size: .; J: TRBJ2-3; DNA: TGTGCCTGGAGTGTAAGGATCAAGGGGCACGGGGATACGCAGTATTTT; CDR3: CAWSVRIKGHGDTQYF
D: TRBD1; length: 15; V: TRBV4-1; size: few; J: TRBJ1-4; DNA: TGCGCCAGCAGCCAGAATGCAGGGGGCTTTGAAAAACTGTTTTTT; CDR3: CASSQNAGGFEKLFF
D: .; length: 14; V: TRBV9; size: .; J: TRBJ2-3; DNA: TGTGCCAGCAGCCCCGGACATAGCACAGATACGCAGTATTTT; CDR3: CASSPGHSTDTQYF
D: TRBD2; length: 16; V: TRBV2; size: .; J: TRBJ2-2; DNA: TGTGCCAGCAGTGAGACTAGCGGGATGGCCACCGGGGAGCTGTTTTTT; CDR3: CASSETSGMATGELFF
D: .; length: 13; V: TRBV9; size: .; J: TRBJ1-3; DNA: TGTGCCAGCAGCGTAGTCGGGGGAAACACCATATATTTT; CDR3: CASSVVGGNTIYF
D: TRBD1; length: 15; V: TRBV18; size: .; J: TRBJ2-1; DNA: TGTGCCAGCTCACCTTGGGGACAGGGGGTCAATGAGCAGTTCTTC; CDR3: CASSPWGQGVNEQFF
D: TRBD2; length: 15; V: TRBV28; size: .; J: TRBJ2-7; DNA: TGTGCCAGCTCTACCACCCCGGGGGGATCCTACGAGCAGTACTTC; CDR3: CASSTTPGGSYEQYF
D: .; length: 15; V: TRBV7-8; size: .; J: TRBJ1-1; DNA: TGTGCCAGCAGCTTACTAGGAGGCCGGAACACTGAAGCTTTCTTT; CDR3: CASSLLGGRNTEAFF
D: TRBD1; length: 14; V: TRBV29-1; size: .; J: TRBJ1-1; DNA: TGCAGCGCCGAACAGGGACAGATGAACACTGAAGCTTTCTTT; CDR3: CSAEQGQMNTEAFF
D: .; length: 13; V: TRBV9; size: .; J: TRBJ2-7; DNA: TGTGCCAGCAGCGTAGGTAACACATACGAGCAGTACTTC; CDR3: CASSVGNTYEQYF